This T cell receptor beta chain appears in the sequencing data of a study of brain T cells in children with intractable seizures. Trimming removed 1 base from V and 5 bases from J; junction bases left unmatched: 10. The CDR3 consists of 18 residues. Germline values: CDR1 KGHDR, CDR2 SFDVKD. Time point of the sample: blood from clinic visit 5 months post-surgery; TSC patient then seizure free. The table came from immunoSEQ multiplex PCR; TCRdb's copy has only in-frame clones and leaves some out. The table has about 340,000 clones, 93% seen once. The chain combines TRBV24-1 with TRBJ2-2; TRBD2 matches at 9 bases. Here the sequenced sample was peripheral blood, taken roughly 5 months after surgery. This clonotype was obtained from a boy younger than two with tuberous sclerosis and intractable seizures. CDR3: CATSDFFRGRGGTGELFF. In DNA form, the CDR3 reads TGTGCCACCAGTGATTTTTTTAGGGGGCGGGGGGGAACCGGGGAGCTGTTTTTT.